This T cell receptor (beta chain) was observed in a study of long-term antiretroviral therapy in people with HIV (dated by TCRdb to the early 2020s). As for the study more broadly: The earliest samples were collected roughly a decade before the 2015 WHO recommendation for immediate ART, at a time when ART was usually postponed until CD4 counts fell. A retrospective serial study tested whether ART initiation and durable HIV suppression were associated with changes in peripheral blood TRB repertoire composition and diversity. No cross-contamination during QIAcube processing was shown when test extractions of a monoclonal T-cell line were performed alongside some 33 polyclonal samples. A total of fewer than 200 cryopreserved PBMC samples were contributed to the cohort by 30 adults with confirmed HIV infection, with samples collected serially over a mean of approximately six years (range 1-12). About 40% of the 30 participants with HIV were female.

The immunoSEQ hsTCRB v3.0 assay was used at survey level resolution to sequence the TRB variable region. TRB sequencing targeted a depth of 40,000-50,000 T-cell genomes per sample. TRB libraries were pooled and sequenced on an Illumina MiSeq using a v3 150-cycle kit. The authors' pipeline ran thus. Analysis of repertoires was carried out in R inside a reproducible Nextflow workflow spanning QC, data transformation and analysis. LymphoSeq2, an R package for AIRR-Seq data exploration, was used to implement custom analyses. A few samples that yielded fewer than 5000 total TRB sequences were excluded, so that 150 to 200 HIV repertoires were analyzed. Of the approximately 190 retained HIV repertoires, under 65 were collected before and roughly 130 after ART initiation. Repertoires were downsampled to 5000 TRB nucleotide sequences, and summary statistics were averaged over 100 downsampling iterations. TRB sequences were retained for analysis only if CDR3 regions of at least seven amino acids were present. Diversity was measured with a Shannon entropy-derived clonality score and the Gini coefficient. In the repertoire networks, any two of the top 5000 CDR3 amino acid sequences were connected whenever the two sequences differed by an edit distance of one. For TRB CDR3 amino acid sequences, antigen specificity groups and MHC restriction were predicted with GLIPH2. CDR3 amino acid sequences were matched against VDJdb and McPAS-TCR to flag known CMV, EBV, HIV or tissue antigen associations. Pre-ART, post-ART and control groups were compared with Wilcoxon signed-rank tests and Holm-Bonferroni correction. TCRdb took over this immuneACCESS table, retaining in-frame rearrangements with V and J assigned. Such tables are incomplete; in checked studies, under half of the missing clones stem from an unresolved V gene, and the remainder is unexplained. The DNA was the basis for D and trimming; V, J and clone size are from that table. The sample includes roughly 38,000 clones, with approximately 80% observed a single time. The ten top clones hold approximately 5.5% of the sample.

The study at large found these results: Samples dated from about 2004 to 2017, and the ART regimens used may be less effective than current ones. Inferences about post-ART repertoire changes are limited because no data were available on ART adherence, viral resistance or therapy changes. Owing to limited PBMC availability, only the TCR beta chain was sequenced, without alpha chain pairing. The repertoire was dominated across all time points by expanded TRB clones identified before ART initiation, although this dominance was seen to fluctuate and to decrease in many PLHIV after ART. HIV repertoires had narrower CDR3 length ranges than controls, and the network structure suggested an antigen-experienced repertoire that shifted only slightly toward naive after ART. Because pre-ART samples had limited cell numbers, profiling was done on unsorted PBMC rather than on sorted CD4+ and CD8+ T cells. Starting ART was linked to a significant rise in TRB diversity, yet even after long-term ART the diversity remained significantly lower than in transplant donor controls.

In regard to this clone: Its recognized antigen is unknown. No per-base quality is available; no much larger clone lies one base away.

The germline V gene specifies SGHTA as CDR1 and FQGNSA as CDR2. V gives up 2 bases and J gives up 1 base, and the segment between their germline ends measures 18 bases. Inclusive of the bounding cysteine and phenylalanine, the CDR3 is 18 residues long. Of the read, only the CDR3 DNA is kept; its 54 bases are in frame from base 1. Inclusion was restricted to participants for whom at least one PBMC sample before ART initiation and at least two post-ART samples were available. All participants with HIV were treated in the United States of America. Before DNA extraction, cryopreserved samples containing about 1-10 million PBMC were thawed and washed. At the time of the earliest PBMC sample, participants with HIV were aged between roughly 23 and 60 years. PBMC samples were contributed by each participant from 1-4 timepoints before ART initiation and 2-8 timepoints after ART initiation, with a median of 7 samples. For every participant, serial HIV viral load, CD4+ T-cell count, ART history and demographic data were obtained. Genomic DNA was extracted from unsorted PBMC with a Qiagen kit on a QIAcube, processed in batches of 12 samples.

The receptor was isolated from a man aged 25 to 45 with HIV. The sequence joins TRBV7-2 to TRBJ1-3, with TRBD1 as a weak D call on 6 bases. The material sequenced was unsorted PBMCs, taken 3.4 years after starting antiretroviral therapy. This receptor carries the CDR3 CASSLRGAFRFSGNTIYF. The nucleotides read TGTGCCAGCAGCTTACGGGGGGCCTTTCGCTTTTCTGGAAACACCATATATTTT.